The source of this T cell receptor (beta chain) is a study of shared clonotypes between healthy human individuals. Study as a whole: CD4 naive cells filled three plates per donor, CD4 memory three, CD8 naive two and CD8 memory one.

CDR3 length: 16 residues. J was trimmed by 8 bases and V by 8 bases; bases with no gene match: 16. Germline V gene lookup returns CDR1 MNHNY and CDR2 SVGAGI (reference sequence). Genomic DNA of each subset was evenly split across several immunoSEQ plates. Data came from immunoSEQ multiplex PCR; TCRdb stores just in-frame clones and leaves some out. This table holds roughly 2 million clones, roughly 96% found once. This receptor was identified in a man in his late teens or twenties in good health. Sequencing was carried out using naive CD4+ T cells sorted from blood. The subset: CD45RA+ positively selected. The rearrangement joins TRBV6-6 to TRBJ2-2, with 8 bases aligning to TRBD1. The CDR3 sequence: CASGQFPGQVDGELFF. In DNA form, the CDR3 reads TGTGCCAGCGGCCAATTTCCGGGACAGGTCGATGGGGAGCTGTTTTTT.